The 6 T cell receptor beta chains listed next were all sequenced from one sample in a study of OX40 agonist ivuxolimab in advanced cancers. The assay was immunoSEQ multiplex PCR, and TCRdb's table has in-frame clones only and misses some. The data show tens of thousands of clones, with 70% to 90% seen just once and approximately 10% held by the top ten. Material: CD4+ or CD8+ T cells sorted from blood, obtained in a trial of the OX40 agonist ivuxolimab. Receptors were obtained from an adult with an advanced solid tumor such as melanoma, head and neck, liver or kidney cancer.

CDR3 sequence reads: CSADFRGQSTDTQYF. CDR3 bases: TGCAGCGCCGATTTCCGGGGGCAAAGCACAGATACGCAGTATTTT. The V gene is TRBV29-1, the J gene TRBJ2-3; either TRBD1 or TRBD2 may supply D (6 bases each). The CDR3 is made up of 15 amino acids. V lost 7 bases, J lost 0 bases, and 17 bases lay in between. The germline V gene encodes CDR1 SQVTM and CDR2 ANQGSEA.

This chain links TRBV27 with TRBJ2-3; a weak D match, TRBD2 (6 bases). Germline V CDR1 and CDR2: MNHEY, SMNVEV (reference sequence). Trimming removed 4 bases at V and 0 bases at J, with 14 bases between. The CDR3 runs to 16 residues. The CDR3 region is CASSSGLAGSTDTQYF. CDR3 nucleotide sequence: TGTGCCAGCAGTTCGGGGCTCGCGGGGAGCACAGATACGCAGTATTTT.

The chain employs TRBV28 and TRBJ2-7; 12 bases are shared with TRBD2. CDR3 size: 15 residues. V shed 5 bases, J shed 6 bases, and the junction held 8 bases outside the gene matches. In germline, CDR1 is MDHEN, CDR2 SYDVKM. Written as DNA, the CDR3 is TGTGCCAGCAGTCGCCGACTAGCGGGAGTGACCGAGCAGTACTTC. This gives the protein CASSRRLAGVTEQYF.

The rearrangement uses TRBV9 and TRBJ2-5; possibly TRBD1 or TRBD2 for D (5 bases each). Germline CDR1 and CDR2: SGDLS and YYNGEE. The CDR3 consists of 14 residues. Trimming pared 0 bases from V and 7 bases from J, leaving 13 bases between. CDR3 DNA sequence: TGTGCCAGCAGCGTAGCTGGGGGAGAAGGGACCCAGTACTTC. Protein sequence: CASSVAGGEGTQYF.

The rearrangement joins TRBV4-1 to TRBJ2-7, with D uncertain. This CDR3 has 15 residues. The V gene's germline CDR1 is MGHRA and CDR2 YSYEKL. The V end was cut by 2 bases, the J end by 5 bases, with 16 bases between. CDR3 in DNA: TGCGCCAGCAGCCAAACCAGTGGAATCGTCGACGAGCAGTACTTC. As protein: CASSQTSGIVDEQYF.

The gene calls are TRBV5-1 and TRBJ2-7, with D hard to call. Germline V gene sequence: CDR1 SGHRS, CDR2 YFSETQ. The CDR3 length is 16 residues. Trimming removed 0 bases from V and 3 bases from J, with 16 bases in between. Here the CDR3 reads CASSLEIVGGNYEQYF. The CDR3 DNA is TGCGCCAGCAGCTTGGAGATTGTGGGTGGGAACTACGAGCAGTACTTC.